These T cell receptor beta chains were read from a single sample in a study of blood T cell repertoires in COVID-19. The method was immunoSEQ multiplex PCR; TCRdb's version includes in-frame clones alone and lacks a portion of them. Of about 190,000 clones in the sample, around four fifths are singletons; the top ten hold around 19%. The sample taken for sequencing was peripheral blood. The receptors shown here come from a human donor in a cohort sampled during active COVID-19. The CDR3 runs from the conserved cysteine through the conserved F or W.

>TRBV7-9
CASSHGPGQPTGELFF
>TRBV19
CASSQATGVGMETQYF
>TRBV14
CASSQAWTGASGTIYF
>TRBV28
CASIGLGQDNQPQHF
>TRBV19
CASMSGAGGHKNIQYF
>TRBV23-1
CASSRVICPLHF
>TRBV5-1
CASSWDRSPQETQYF
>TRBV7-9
CASSPRGEHEQFF
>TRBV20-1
CSALLNTEAFF
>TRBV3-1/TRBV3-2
CASSRGQGAAVGYTF
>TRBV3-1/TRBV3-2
CASSHLVLAGGLTDTQYF
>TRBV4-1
CASSRPGTLYGYTF
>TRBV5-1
CASSPFSGEETQYF
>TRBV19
CASTSGAGSGKLFF
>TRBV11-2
CASSGGRDRLLNTEAFF
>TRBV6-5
CASRGQGGSSPLHF
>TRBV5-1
CASSLQGENQPQHF
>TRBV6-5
CASSGTGYTDTQYF
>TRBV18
CASSPDSDSGNTIYF
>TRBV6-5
CASSYTLGGPQHF
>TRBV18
CASSVVGGSYNEQFF
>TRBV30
CAWSVLDTNEKLFF
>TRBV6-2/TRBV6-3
CASSQTGTGYGGYTF
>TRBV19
CASSWGRGQPQHF
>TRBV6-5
CATYREGSGNTIYF
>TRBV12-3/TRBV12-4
CASRLAGGVSQFF
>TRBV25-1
CASSESDREKAFF
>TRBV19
CASSIGWTSGQETQYF
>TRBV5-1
CASSWAGGSTDTQYF
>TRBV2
CASSDGLAAYEQYF
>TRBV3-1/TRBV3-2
CASNRGLAETQYF
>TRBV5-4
CASSLDPGTPSPYF
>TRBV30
CAWGIIRSAGYGYTF
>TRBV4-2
CASSQDETRSTGELFF
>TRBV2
CASRVDRADGYTF
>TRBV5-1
CASSMTSGGEGTQYF
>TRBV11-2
CASSLDRGNIQYF
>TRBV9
CASSLGLYGYTF
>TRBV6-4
CASSSLAGETQYF
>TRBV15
CATRPQGAVNYGYTF